This is a list of T cell receptor beta chains from one sample in a study of blood T cells in healthy people across ages. One entry per CDR3 protein, called by TCRdb with MiXCR from the 5' RACE reads. The repertoire consists of about 1.6 million distinct CDR3 sequences, with approximately 32% occurring once and the leading ten covering roughly 12%. Input material: blood. The receptors were gathered from a woman in her twenties or thirties in good health. Each CDR3 is given with its conserved first and last residue. The order of the fields is V gene, J gene, D gene, clone size, CDR3 DNA, CDR3 protein. A D gene is named only where the DNA matches it firmly. Some rows mark clone size as missing; the rest say once, few, many or name a class of expanded clone.

>TRBV4-2|TRBJ2-1|TRBD2|few
TGTGCCAGCAGCCAAGATGTCCCGGCGCTAGCGGGAGACTATGAGCAGTTCTTC
CASSQDVPALAGDYEQFF
>TRBV5-4|TRBJ2-5|TRBD2|.
TGTGCCAGCAGCCCCGGGAGGAACCAAGAGACCCGGTACTTC
CASSPGRNQETRYF
>TRBV3-1|TRBJ1-2|.|many
TGTGCCAGCAGCCAAGGGTCAGGGAATAACTATGGCTACACCTTC
CASSQGSGNNYGYTF
>TRBV20-1|TRBJ1-1|TRBD1|.
TGCAGTGCTAGAGGGCCGGGACAGGGGGCGCGGGCTTTCTTT
CSARGPGQGARAFF
>TRBV9|TRBJ2-3|TRBD2|.
TGTGCCAGCAGCGCCCGGGGGACTAGCGGGGGAACAGATACGCAGTATTTT
CASSARGTSGGTDTQYF
>TRBV7-2|TRBJ1-2|TRBD1|few
TGTGCCAGCACCTGGGGCAGGGGGTATGGCTACACCTTC
CASTWGRGYGYTF
>TRBV20-1|TRBJ2-6|.|many
TGCAGTGCGGCCAGGGCCAACGTCCTGACTTTC
CSAARANVLTF
>TRBV25-1|TRBJ2-3|TRBD2|.
TGTGCCAGCAGCCGCGGGACTAGCGGGAGATTAGATACGCAGTATTTT
CASSRGTSGRLDTQYF
>TRBV4-3|TRBJ2-1|.|few
TGCGCCAGCAGTCTGTGGGGGGTTATATCCTACAATGAGCAGTTCTTC
CASSLWGVISYNEQFF
>TRBV20-1|TRBJ1-4|TRBD1|few
TGCAGTGCTATGACAGGGACCATGTATGAAAAACTGTTTTTT
CSAMTGTMYEKLFF
>TRBV9|TRBJ1-5|TRBD1|few
TGTGCCAGCAGCGTACAGGGGGCCCCCAATCAGCCCCAGCATTTT
CASSVQGAPNQPQHF
>TRBV10-3|TRBJ2-3|.|.
TGTGCCATCAGTGAGTCCCTAGACACAAATACGCAGTATTTT
CAISESLDTNTQYF
>TRBV29-1|TRBJ1-1|.|.
TGCAGCGTTGAGTCCTATATGAACACTGAAGCTTTCTTT
CSVESYMNTEAFF
>TRBV20-1|TRBJ1-1|.|few
TGCAGTGCTAGAGATCTCGAACCTACAGGGAGGGTGGAAGCTTTCTTT
CSARDLEPTGRVEAFF
>TRBV6-1|TRBJ1-1|.|.
TGTGCCAGCAGTGTCGGGCCTCTATCGGGATTAGCTTTCTTT
CASSVGPLSGLAFF
>TRBV30|TRBJ2-7|.|.
TGTGCCTGGTGTAGATCTAAGGTCTACGAGCAGTACTTC
CAWCRSKVYEQYF
>TRBV9|TRBJ2-1|.|.
TGTGCCAGCAGCGGGGACGGGGCTAGCGAGTTCTTC
CASSGDGASEFF
>TRBV12-3/TRBV12-4|TRBJ2-2|TRBD1|.
TGTGCCAGCCATTTAGGGACAGGGGGCACCGGGGAGCTGTTTTTT
CASHLGTGGTGELFF
>TRBV7-3|TRBJ2-2|.|.
TGTGCCAGCAGCCCCGATGGGTCCGGGGAGCTGTTTTTT
CASSPDGSGELFF
>TRBV7-9|TRBJ2-1|TRBD2|many
TGTGCCAGCAGCCGTAGCGGGGCCAATGAGCAGTTCTTC
CASSRSGANEQFF
>TRBV20-1|TRBJ2-1|TRBD2|.
TGCAGGACTAGCGGGAGTTACCACAATGAGCAGTTCTTC
CRTSGSYHNEQFF
>TRBV20-1|TRBJ2-1|.|.
TGCAGTGCTAGTCGGGCGGGGCTCACCTACAATGAGCAGTTCTTC
CSASRAGLTYNEQFF
>TRBV5-1|TRBJ2-7|TRBD2|few
TGCGCCAGCAGCCTGAATGCGGGAGGGCCCTCTGCAAACCCGTACTTC
CASSLNAGGPSANPYF
>TRBV6-5|TRBJ2-3|.|.
.
CASILGGLAGVGTGTQYF
>TRBV6-5|TRBJ2-5|.|few
TGTGCCAGCAGTTATGGGACAACCTCGCATACCCAGTACTTC
CASSYGTTSHTQYF
>TRBV6-1|TRBJ2-1|.|few
TGTGCCAGCAGGGCAGGGGGGGGCTACAATGAGCAGTTCTTC
CASRAGGGYNEQFF